This is a list of T cell receptor beta chains from one sample in a study of blood T cell repertoires in COVID-19. This table comes from immunoSEQ multiplex PCR, and its TCRdb copy is limited to in-frame clones, with some not included. The sample has hundreds of thousands of clones; about 90% are singletons. The sequenced sample consisted of peripheral blood. Every receptor here comes from a woman under 30 who had recovered from COVID-19. The CDR3 runs from the conserved cysteine through the conserved F or W. Clone size, where shown, is once, few, many, or a class for clones that have expanded.

j_call v_call clone_size cdr3_aa
TRBJ2-2 TRBV7-6 few CASSPTTSGGIANTGELFF
TRBJ2-1 TRBV10-3 . CAISELGQGARNEQFF
TRBJ2-3 TRBV19 once CASSLKRGDTQYF
TRBJ1-2 TRBV9 . CASSVGRDYGYTF
TRBJ1-1 TRBV29-1 . CSVAPYTEAFF
TRBJ2-1 TRBV5-6 . CASSLLTVAGWGNEQFF
TRBJ1-2 TRBV14 once CASSPSGIYGYTF
TRBJ2-1 TRBV6-5 once CASSSWTGVNEQFF
TRBJ2-2 TRBV11-3 . CASSKDRANTGELFF
TRBJ2-1 TRBV11-3 once CASSLGQGWGGDEQFF
TRBJ1-2 TRBV9 . CASSVEVRQGNRYTF
TRBJ1-1 TRBV6-5 . CASTLLGGTEAFF
TRBJ2-3 TRBV3-1/TRBV3-2 . CASSQNPQADREVSTDTQYF
TRBJ2-3 TRBV5-4 . CASSLGGTLNTDTQYF
TRBJ1-2 TRBV27 . CASTRNGDRGVSGYTF
TRBJ2-5 TRBV18 few CASSPTTGQETQYF
TRBJ2-1 TRBV29-1 . CSFRLAGGPGEQFF
TRBJ1-6 TRBV3-1/TRBV3-2 few CASRPMDRDNSPLHF
TRBJ2-3 TRBV29-1 . CSVDYGRDTQYF
TRBJ1-1 TRBV19 . CASTPTGGYTEAFF
TRBJ2-3 TRBV4-1 . CASSQGLAISTDTQYF
TRBJ1-5 TRBV19 . CATAIQGSNQPQHF
TRBJ2-2 TRBV7-9 . CASSSQTSGRAHVGELFF
TRBJ1-5 TRBV5-5 . CASSPRPVTGVYSNQPQHF
TRBJ1-4 TRBV4-3 . CASSQQTGTGNEKLFF
TRBJ1-2 TRBV19 . CASSMAGGFDYGYTF
TRBJ1-4 TRBV25-1 . CASSDGVLGEKLFF
TRBJ2-3 TRBV7-6 . CASSPRDYRHTDTQYF
TRBJ1-6 TRBV27 . CASSLFSLSRDNSPLHF
TRBJ2-2 TRBV6-6 . CASSLQSTGTTTFTGELFF
TRBJ2-1 TRBV7-2 few CASSPREGERSYNEQFF
TRBJ2-1 TRBV7-2 . CASSIRDRPINEQFF
TRBJ2-1 TRBV7-9 . CASSLASSGYNEQFF
TRBJ1-6 TRBV7-9 few CASSLRDNRNSPLHF
TRBJ2-1 TRBV2 . CASSEAPYNEQFF
TRBJ1-5 TRBV19 . CASSMGFDRERQPQHF
TRBJ2-1 TRBV10-2 . CASSPGLAGRVSSYNEQFF
TRBJ1-1 TRBV30 . CAWSVRAEAFF
TRBJ2-1 TRBV11-3 once CASSLDRTSGRIPYNEQFF
TRBJ2-1 TRBV11-3 . CASSSLAGAVANEQFF
TRBJ1-5 TRBV5-3 . CARSYRTGFQPQHF
TRBJ2-4 TRBV6-2/TRBV6-3 . CASSYARRSVGQLAKNIQYF
TRBJ2-1 TRBV9 . CASSVFGGMGNEQFF
TRBJ1-2 TRBV29-1 . CSVTGQGDYGYTF
TRBJ1-5 TRBV6-2/TRBV6-3 once CASSYDQVNQPQHF
TRBJ1-1 TRBV20-1 . CSATMSTEAFF
TRBJ2-3 TRBV3-1/TRBV3-2 once CASSQGGGRTDTQYF
TRBJ1-5 TRBV28 . CASSLSGLNQPQHF
TRBJ1-5 TRBV30 few CAWSDRDDQPQHF
TRBJ2-1 TRBV19 . CASSVTSGINNEQFF
TRBJ2-1 TRBV7-2 . CASSLDAGADEQFF
TRBJ2-1 TRBV18 . CASSPSPGQGNNEQFF
TRBJ2-3 TRBV4-3 . CASSRNSGDTQYF
TRBJ1-4 TRBV6-5 . CASSLQGFGEKLFF
TRBJ2-2 TRBV6-5 few CASSYEAGENTGELFF
TRBJ1-2 TRBV6-1 . CASSGPRQRNNYGYTF
TRBJ2-3 TRBV29-1 . CSVAGQYTDTQYF